Listed here are 18 T cell receptor beta chains from one sample, sequenced in a study of blood T cell repertoires in COVID-19. The repertoire was sequenced with immunoSEQ multiplex PCR; TCRdb's copy has only in-frame clones and lacks some. Of about 260,000 clones detected, around 87% appear once; the ten largest clones hold around 2.5%. Sequenced sample: peripheral blood. The source is a woman aged 45-65 years with acute or convalescent COVID-19.

This chain uses TRBV18 with TRBJ2-4; D uncertain. Germline assignment: CDR1 KGHSH and CDR2 LQKENI. V was clipped by 1 base and J by 0 bases, with 4 bases between them. The CDR3 sequence is 14 residues long. CDR3: CASSPRLAKNIQYF. CDR3 nucleotide sequence: TGTGCCAGCTCACCACGGCTAGCCAAAAACATTCAGTACTTC. Looking up the rest from reference TRBV18 and TRBJ2-4 gives the full variable domain: NAGVMQNPRHLVRRRGQEARLRCSPMKGHSHVYWYRQLPEEGLKFMVYLQKENIIDESGMPKERFSAEFPKEGPSILRIQQVVRGDSAAYFCASSPRLAKNIQYFGAGTRLSVL.

This clone appeared once. The V gene is TRBV4-1, the J gene TRBJ1-2, with 11 bases aligning to TRBD1. The CDR3 has 15 amino acids. J gave up 6 bases and V 3 bases, and 6 bases lay outside the gene matches. Germline V gene data show CDR1 as MGHRA and CDR2 as YSYEKL. CDR3 DNA: TGCGCCAGCAGCCACCCCGGACAGGGGGCTAATGGCTACACCTTC. Translating gives CASSHPGQGANGYTF.

V gene TRBV28 combines with J gene TRBJ1-4; D is ambiguous. The CDR3 sequence is 12 residues long. The V gene's germline CDR1 is MDHEN and CDR2 SYDVKM. Trimming took off 2 bases at V and 8 bases at J, with 6 bases between the two ends. The CDR3 region has the DNA TGTGCCAGCAGTTTAACGAGGGAAAAACTGTTTTTT. Encoded protein: CASSLTREKLFF. Full variable domain (remainder filled in from reference TRBV28 and TRBJ1-4): DVKVTQSSRYLVKRTGEKVFLECVQDMDHENMFWYRQDPGLGLRLIYFSYDVKMKEKGDIPEGYSVSREKKERFSLILESASTNQTSMYLCASSLTREKLFFGSGTQLSVL.

The genes are TRBV27 and TRBJ1-1; 7 nucleotides line up with TRBD1. CDR3 length: 14 residues. The germline V gene has CDR1 MNHEY and CDR2 SMNVEV (reference sequence). V trimming: 6 bases; J trimming: 4 bases; junction bases outside the gene matches: 8. In nucleotides, the CDR3 is TGTGCCAGCAGGCGACAGGGTGCTGGCACTGAAGCTTTCTTT. Its translation: CASRRQGAGTEAFF.

The rearrangement uses TRBV29-1 and TRBJ2-7, with D possibly TRBD2 on 5 matching bases. Trimming shortened V by 4 bases and J by 2 bases, and 12 bases separated the two germline ends. This CDR3 is 13 amino acids long. From germline, CDR1 is SQVTM and CDR2 ANQGSEA. This CDR3 is CSVVRDSTYEQYF. The CDR3 DNA reads as TGCAGCGTTGTGAGGGATAGCACCTACGAGCAGTACTTC.

The rearrangement links TRBV15 to TRBJ1-5; maybe TRBD1 (6 bases). Trimming took 2 bases from V and 2 from J, leaving 16 bases between them. The germline gives CDR1 LNHNV, CDR2 YYDKDF (reference sequence). CDR3 length: 17 amino acids. The CDR3 region has the DNA TGTGCCACCAGCAGACCCCCCGGGCAGGGGCGCAATCAGCCCCAGCATTTT. Protein sequence: CATSRPPGQGRNQPQHF.

This chain links TRBV5-6 with TRBJ2-4, with TRBD1 as a possible D gene (5 bases). V was clipped by 1 base and J by 7 bases, with 12 bases between them. The germline gives CDR1 SGHDT, CDR2 YYEEEE. The CDR3 contains 14 residues. The CDR3 nucleotides are TGTGCCAGCAGCTTGTTAGGGGATGGGAACATTCAGTACTTC. Translation gives CASSLLGDGNIQYF. Using reference TRBV5-6 and TRBJ2-4 for the parts outside the CDR3, the full variable domain is DAGVTQSPTHLIKTRGQQVTLRCSPKSGHDTVSWYQQALGQGPQFIFQYYEEEERQRGNFPDRFSGHQFPNYSSELNVNALLLGDSALYLCASSLLGDGNIQYFGAGTRLSVL.

This clone was seen just once. The chain is built from TRBV18 and TRBJ2-1; 7 bases are shared with TRBD2. The V segment lost 5 bases and the J segment 3 bases; nucleotides outside the gene matches: 1. This CDR3 comprises 13 residues. Germline V CDR1 and CDR2: KGHSH, LQKENI. The CDR3 nucleotides are TGTGCCAGCTCATCGGGAGGCTACAATGAGCAGTTCTTC. It codes for CASSSGGYNEQFF.

This sequence joins TRBV28 and TRBJ2-1; D might be TRBD1 (6 bases). The CDR3 totals 15 residues. CDR1 and CDR2 (germline): MDHEN, SYDVKM. V was trimmed by 4 bases and J by 4 bases, leaving 14 bases between them. Here the CDR3 DNA reads TGTGCCAGCAGTTCCCAGGGGAAGATTTACAATGAGCAGTTCTTC. Translating it yields CASSSQGKIYNEQFF.

V usage is TRBV30 and J usage is TRBJ2-7, with 10 nucleotides matching TRBD1. V was clipped by 3 bases and J by 3 bases; unmatched bases: 2. The CDR3 spans 13 residues. Germline CDR1 GTSNPN, CDR2 SVGIG (reference sequence). CDR3: CAWRRTGGYEQYF. In nucleotides, the CDR3 is TGTGCCTGGAGGAGGACAGGGGGCTACGAGCAGTACTTC. Combining the CDR3 with reference TRBV30 and TRBJ2-7 gives the whole variable domain SQTIHQWPATLVQPVGSPLSLECTVEGTSNPNLYWYRQAAGRGLQLLFYSVGIGQISSEVPQNLSASRPQDRQFILSSKKLLLSDSGFYLCAWRRTGGYEQYFGPGTRLTVT.

This clone was counted a few times. The gene calls are TRBV29-1 and TRBJ1-5, with 8 nucleotides matching TRBD1. Germline values: CDR1 SQVTM, CDR2 ANQGSEA. The CDR3 has 14 residues. With 6 bases clipped from V and 0 bases from J, the junction kept 4 bases outside the gene matches. The CDR3 nucleotides are TGCAGCGTCACACAGGGGGATAGCAATCAGCCCCAGCATTTT. This encodes CSVTQGDSNQPQHF.

The chain links TRBV2 to TRBJ1-5; no firm D call. CDR3 length equals 12 residues. V was pared by 5 bases and J by 4 bases, with 6 bases between. Germline lookup yields CDR1 SNHLY and CDR2 FYNNEI. This CDR3 is CASSKLNQPQHF. The CDR3 region has the DNA TGTGCCAGCAGTAAGCTAAATCAGCCCCAGCATTTT.

The chain uses TRBV7-3 and TRBJ2-1, with unresolved D. Per germline, CDR1 SGHTA and CDR2 FQGTGA. V lost 5 bases and J lost 3, with 14 bases in between. The CDR3 spans 15 residues. The CDR3 is CASSPLAGDYNEQFF. Written as DNA, the CDR3 is TGTGCCAGCAGCCCATTAGCCGGAGACTACAATGAGCAGTTCTTC.

V gene TRBV6-6 combines with J gene TRBJ2-1; tentative D call: TRBD2 (6 bases). Trimming pared 9 bases from V and 5 bases from J, leaving 11 bases between. This CDR3 has 12 amino acids. Germline V gene sequence: CDR1 MNHNY, CDR2 SVGAGI (reference sequence). DNA for the CDR3: TGTGCCAGTGGGAGGACAAACAATGAGCAGTTCTTC. This translates into CASGRTNNEQFF.

This clone was counted a few times. The CDR3 DNA reads as TGTGCCAGCAGCGTAGGACGGCTAGCGGGCGAGCAGTACTTC. Translating it yields CASSVGRLAGEQYF. V gene TRBV9 combines with J gene TRBJ2-7; 8 bases match TRBD2. V shed 0 bases and J 6 bases; nucleotides not matched to a gene: 5. This CDR3 region has 14 residues. The V gene's germline CDR1 is SGDLS and CDR2 YYNGEE.

This clone has a single count. The chain joins TRBV12-3 or TRBV12-4 to TRBJ2-1; 8 bases fit TRBD2. Germline trimming cut 4 bases from V and 15 bases from J; bases unmatched to any gene: 11. This CDR3 is 13 amino acids long. This CDR3 is CASSYTSGPGGFF. The CDR3 DNA follows: TGTGCCAGCAGTTATACTAGCGGCCCCGGGGGGTTCTTC.

This clone has more than one count but fewer than ten. This rearrangement joins TRBV9 to TRBJ2-7; no firm D call. Between the trimmed V and J ends, which lost 3 bases and 4 bases, there was a span of 11 bases. The germline gives CDR1 SGDLS, CDR2 YYNGEE. The CDR3 has 13 residues. The CDR3 reads CASSAQVGYEQYF. CDR3 in DNA: TGTGCCAGCAGCGCGCAGGTTGGGTACGAGCAGTACTTC.

The chain recombines TRBV28 with TRBJ2-3; TRBD1 matches at 9 bases. Germline CDR1 and CDR2: MDHEN and SYDVKM. Trimming took 3 bases from V and 0 from J; bases not matched to a gene: 7. The CDR3 contains 17 residues. In DNA, the CDR3 is TGTGCCAGCAGTTTTTGGGACAGGGACGCTAGCACAGATACGCAGTATTTT. Translation gives CASSFWDRDASTDTQYF.